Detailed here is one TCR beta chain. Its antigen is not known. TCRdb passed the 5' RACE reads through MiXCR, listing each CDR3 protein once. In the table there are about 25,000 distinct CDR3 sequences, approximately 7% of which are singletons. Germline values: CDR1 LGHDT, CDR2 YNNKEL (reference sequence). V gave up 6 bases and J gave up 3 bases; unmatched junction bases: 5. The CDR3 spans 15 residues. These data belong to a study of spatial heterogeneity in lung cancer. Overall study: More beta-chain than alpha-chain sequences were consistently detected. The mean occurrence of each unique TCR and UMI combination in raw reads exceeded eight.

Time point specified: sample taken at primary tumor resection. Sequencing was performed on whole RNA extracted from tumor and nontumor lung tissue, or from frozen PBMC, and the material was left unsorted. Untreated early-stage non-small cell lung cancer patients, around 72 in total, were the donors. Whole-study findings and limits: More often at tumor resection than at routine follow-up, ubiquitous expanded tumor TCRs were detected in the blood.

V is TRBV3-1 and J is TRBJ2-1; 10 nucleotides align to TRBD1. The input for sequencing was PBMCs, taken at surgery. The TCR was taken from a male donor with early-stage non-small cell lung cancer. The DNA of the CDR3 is TGTGCCAGCAGTGCGGGACAGGGGTTCTACAATGAGCAGTTCTTC. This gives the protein CASSAGQGFYNEQFF.